Listed here are 20 T cell receptor beta chains from one sample, sequenced in a study of breast tumors, draining lymph nodes, adjacent tissues (dated by TCRdb to 2016 to 2017). Lymph node samples were obtained from the axillary draining lymph nodes of breast cancer patients. Library preparation used multiplex PCR. TCRdb names Illumina HiSeq 2000 as the instrument used. TCRdb reanalyzed the raw reads on its own, using fastp at Q25 for trimming and MiXCR for clone calling, and kept in-frame beta chains. CDR3 protein duplicates are merged, each entry listing the most common genes and DNA. This sample is represented by some 130,000 distinct CDR3 sequences; nearly 20% of them were singletons. The biggest ten clones account for 3% to 4% of the sample. The sequenced sample consisted of axillary lymph node tissue. These TCRs come from a female donor with breast cancer. Some clones in this sample may be carry-over from other donors' samples.

This clonotype appeared many times. The V call is TRBV6-5, the J call TRBJ2-7; no clear D. Looked up from germline, CDR1 is MNHEY and CDR2 is SVGAGI. V lost 6 bases to trimming and J lost 2 bases, with 14 bases between them. The CDR3 loop spans 14 amino acids. The CDR3 DNA is TGTGCCAGCAGCCTCTCAAAGATCCCCTACGAGCAGTACTTC. Encoded protein: CASSLSKIPYEQYF.

The rearrangement joins TRBV10-2 to TRBJ2-1; D call uncertain. Trimming stripped 6 bases from V and 8 bases from J, with 17 bases between. This CDR3 contains 14 residues. Germline CDR1 and CDR2: WSHSY and SAAADI. This CDR3 reads CASRNTPWSDEQFF. The CDR3 coding sequence is TGCGCCAGCAGGAACACTCCCTGGTCCGATGAGCAGTTCTTC.

At least ten counts were recorded for this clonotype. The CDR3 here is CASSQDSGTYNEQFF. CDR3 nucleotide sequence: TGCGCCAGCAGCCAAGATAGCGGGACCTACAATGAGCAGTTCTTC. V is TRBV4-1 and J is TRBJ2-1, with 8 bases that match TRBD2. After removal of 0 bases from V and 2 bases from J, the junction contained 0 bases not matched to a gene. CDR3 length equals 15 residues. Germline V gene data show CDR1 as MGHRA and CDR2 as YSYEKL.

This clonotype showed up many times. This chain joins TRBV19 and TRBJ1-2; 7 bases fit TRBD1. Germline V CDR1 and CDR2: LNHDA, SQIVND (reference sequence). The CDR3 has 14 amino acids. The trim removed 5 bases at V and 9 bases at J, leaving 12 bases unmatched. The CDR3 loop reads CASSVERSRGSYTF. The CDR3, as DNA: TGTGCCAGTAGTGTTGAACGGTCCAGGGGGAGCTACACCTTC. Together with reference TRBV19 and TRBJ1-2, the CDR3 gives the full variable domain: DGGITQSPKYLFRKEGQNVTLSCEQNLNHDAMYWYRQDPGQGLRLIYYSQIVNDFQKGDIAEGYSVSREKKESFPLTVTSAQKNPTAFYLCASSVERSRGSYTFGSGTRLTVV.

This clonotype was seen many times. The germline gene is not matched at one end of the junction; a read error may be the cause. V is TRBV5-4 and J is TRBJ2-3, with 13 bases matching TRBD2. CDR3 size: 15 residues. The germline V gene encodes CDR1 SGHNT and CDR2 YYREEE (reference sequence). CDR3 sequence: CASSLGLAGSDTQYF. The CDR3 DNA is TGTGCCAGCAGTTTGGGACTAGCGGGGTCAGATACGCAGTATTTT.

As concerns this clonotype: It may be a read error: a sequence one base away is much more abundant. The chain uses TRBV2 and TRBJ1-6, with 10 bases fitting TRBD1. CDR3 length: 13 amino acids. CDR1 SNHLY and CDR2 FYNNEI come from the germline V gene. The DNA for the CDR3 is TGTGCCGGCAGGACAGGGGGTTATTCACCCCTCCACTTT. This gives the protein CAGRTGGYSPLHF.

In this sample, this clonotype turned up many times. This chain connects TRBV19 to TRBJ2-7; tentative D call: TRBD1 (6 bases). CDR1 is LNHDA and CDR2 is SQIVND in the germline V gene (reference sequence). Trimming left V 10 bases short and J 0 bases short, with 19 bases between. This CDR3 spans 15 amino acids. The CDR3 DNA sequence: TGTGCCATCCCACCGAGACAGGCCCCCTCCTACGAGCAGTACTTC. It specifies CAIPPRQAPSYEQYF.

With respect to this clonotype: This may be a read error, as it is one base from a much larger clone. The gene calls are TRBV11-2 and TRBJ2-3, with a weak D call TRBD2 (5 bases). The CDR3 covers 15 residues. V dropped 4 bases and J dropped 6 bases, with 17 bases sitting between them. Germline V gene data show CDR1 as SGHAT and CDR2 as FQNNGV. CDR3 nucleotides: TGTGCCAGCAGCTCGGGTCAGGAGGCTTCGGATACGCAGTATTTT. Amino acid sequence: CASSSGQEASDTQYF.

This clonotype showed up many times. The chain couples TRBV5-4 to TRBJ2-7, with 7 positions matching TRBD1. Germline trimming cut 5 bases from V and 2 bases from J; bases unmatched to any gene: 13. This CDR3 region has 16 residues. Per the germline V gene, CDR1 is SGHNT and CDR2 is YYREEE (reference sequence). CDR3 loop: CASRNGDRAGPYEQYF. The CDR3 DNA is TGTGCCAGCAGGAATGGCGACAGGGCTGGTCCCTACGAGCAGTACTTC.

With respect to this clonotype: An end of the junction does not agree with germline; a read error may underlie this. The rearrangement links TRBV10-2 to TRBJ2-1; D could derive from TRBD1 or TRBD2 (5 bases each). This CDR3 spans 15 amino acids. The germline V gene encodes CDR1 WSHSY and CDR2 SAAADI. The CDR3 sequence: CASRFSPGTNNEQLF. DNA for the CDR3: TGCGCCAGCAGGTTCAGTCCGGGGACCAACAATGAGCAGCTCTTC.

This clonotype was seen at least ten times. J is TRBJ2-3 and V is TRBV20-1, with D uncertain. Looked up from germline, CDR1 is DFQATT and CDR2 is SNEGSKA (reference sequence). This CDR3 spans 11 amino acids. The V gene lost 3 bases and the J gene lost 3 bases, with 4 bases spanning the gap. The CDR3 is CSARKTDTQYF. As DNA, the CDR3 is TGCAGTGCTAGGAAGACAGATACGCAGTATTTT.

In this sample, this clonotype turned up many times. The chain is built from TRBV5-6 and TRBJ2-6; TRBD2 might be the D (6 bases). The CDR3 is 18 residues long. Per germline, CDR1 SGHDT and CDR2 YYEEEE. V shed 1 base and J shed 2 bases, with 16 bases lying between them. The CDR3, as DNA: TGTGCCAGCAGCTTGATACGGGGGTCTGTTGCTGGGGCCAACGTCCTGACTTTC. Amino acids: CASSLIRGSVAGANVLTF. The full variable domain, completed using reference TRBV5-6 and TRBJ2-6, is DAGVTQSPTHLIKTRGQQVTLRCSPKSGHDTVSWYQQALGQGPQFIFQYYEEEERQRGNFPDRFSGHQFPNYSSELNVNALLLGDSALYLCASSLIRGSVAGANVLTFGAGSRLTVL.

This clonotype has at least ten counts. The genes are TRBV20-1 and TRBJ1-6; D is perhaps TRBD1 (5 bases). CDR3 length: 16 residues. The V end lost 4 bases, the J end lost 4 bases, and 17 bases lay between the germline ends. The germline CDR1 and CDR2 sequences are DFQATT and SNEGSKA (reference sequence). The CDR3 DNA sequence: TGCAGTGCTACCCAACCGGGACTGAGTTATAATTCACCCCTCCACTTT. It specifies CSATQPGLSYNSPLHF.

This clonotype was seen a single time. The rearrangement uses TRBV25-1 and TRBJ1-4; 7 bases align to TRBD1. V trimming: 4 bases; J trimming: 0 bases; junction bases outside the gene matches: 2. The germline V gene has CDR1 MGHDK and CDR2 SYGVNS. The CDR3 covers 15 residues. The DNA for the CDR3 is TGTGCCAGCAGTGCCGGGACAGCAACTAATGAAAAACTGTTTTTT. This codes for CASSAGTATNEKLFF.

This clonotype is a singleton in its sample. Given a much more abundant clone one base away, this may be a read error. The V call is TRBV15, the J call TRBJ1-5, with D possibly being TRBD1 (6 bases). Looked up from germline, CDR1 is LNHNV and CDR2 is YYDKDF (reference sequence). The length of the CDR3 is 12 residues. Trimming took 9 bases from V and 9 from J, leaving 15 bases between them. DNA of the CDR3: TGTGCCACTGGGACAATGGATCGGCCCCAGCATTTT. Its protein product is CATGTMDRPQHF.

This clonotype was detected many times. The J gene is TRBJ2-7, the V gene TRBV29-1, with D unresolved. The germline gives CDR1 SQVTM, CDR2 ANQGSEA. This CDR3 is built from 11 residues. Between the trimmed V and J ends, which lost 5 bases and 0 bases, there was a span of 5 bases. CDR3: CSVPSSYEQYF. CDR3 bases: TGCAGCGTTCCTAGCTCCTACGAGCAGTACTTC.

This clonotype was detected many times. This chain joins TRBV7-8 and TRBJ2-7, with TRBD2 matching over 8 bases. The V gene end was trimmed by 8 bases and the J gene end by 1 base; junction bases not matched to a gene: 7. The CDR3 runs to 14 residues. Germline CDR1 is SGHVS and CDR2 is FQNEAQ. The CDR3 sequence is CASGREGLSYEQYF. The CDR3 nucleotides are TGTGCCAGCGGACGGGAGGGCCTGTCCTACGAGCAGTACTTC.

This clonotype appeared many times. V is TRBV15 and J is TRBJ2-7; maybe TRBD2 (6 bases). The CDR3 runs to 12 residues. V was trimmed by 8 bases and J by 7 bases, leaving 15 bases between them. From germline, CDR1 is LNHNV and CDR2 YYDKDF (reference sequence). For the CDR3, the DNA is TGTGCCACCGGAGGGACTTTCGGTGAGCAGTACTTC. This sequence encodes CATGGTFGEQYF.

In its sample, this clonotype was seen many times. The chain combines TRBV20-1 with TRBJ1-3; D gene uncertain. The CDR3 consists of 13 residues. With 3 bases removed from V and 2 bases from J, the gap between germline ends came to 8 bases. Germline CDR1 DFQATT, CDR2 SNEGSKA (reference sequence). The CDR3, as DNA: TGCAGTGCTAGGCCGGCTGCTGGAAACACCATATATTTT. Translating gives CSARPAAGNTIYF.

This clonotype came up many times. The J gene is TRBJ2-3, the V gene TRBV5-1; D unclear. Germline V gene sequence: CDR1 SGHRS, CDR2 YFSETQ. The V and J ends lost 7 bases and 1 base respectively, with 10 bases between them. There are 13 residues in the CDR3. CDR3 nucleotides: TGCGCCAGCCTCTCCTATGGCACAGATACGCAGTATTTT. Protein product: CASLSYGTDTQYF.